A selection of T cell receptor beta chains follows, all from one sample in a study of shared clonotypes between healthy human individuals. Here immunoSEQ multiplex PCR was the method, and the copy in TCRdb shows in-frame clones only, minus some. This sample has about a million clones, with approximately 80% found just once. The sequenced material came from memory CD4+ T cells from PBMCs. Source of these receptors: a man aged 18-30 years in good health. Some clones in this sample may be carry-over from other donors' samples. CDR3s include the opening cysteine and the closing phenylalanine or tryptophan. Fields, in order: V gene, J gene, clone size, D gene, CDR3 protein, CDR3 DNA. D genes are given only for firm matches. Some rows have no size entry. The others give once, few or many, or a class for an expanded clone.

TRBV29-1	TRBJ2-7	-	-	CSVSWAYEQYF	TGCAGCGTTTCGTGGGCCTACGAGCAGTACTTC
TRBV9	TRBJ2-1	-	-	CASTLGPLPYNEQFF	TGTGCCAGCACCCTGGGACCACTCCCCTACAATGAGCAGTTCTTC
TRBV5-6	TRBJ1-2	few	-	CASSLVRTDYGYTF	TGTGCCAGCAGCTTGGTGAGGACAGACTATGGCTACACCTTC
TRBV11-2	TRBJ2-7	-	-	CASSLEGLHEQYF	TGTGCCAGCAGCTTGGAGGGGCTTCACGAGCAGTACTTC
TRBV10-3	TRBJ1-2	few	-	CAISEPSLDYGYTF	TGTGCCATCAGTGAGCCCTCCCTAGACTATGGCTACACCTTC
TRBV6-1	TRBJ1-2	-	-	CASSPWSPGMGYTF	TGTGCCAGCAGTCCCTGGTCGCCCGGCATGGGCTACACCTTC
TRBV28	TRBJ1-4	-	-	CASSLGGKLFF	TGTGCCAGCAGCCTTGGGGGAAAACTGTTTTTT
TRBV9	TRBJ2-7	-	-	CASSGGPGNSYEQYF	TGTGCCAGCAGCGGGGGACCGGGCAACTCCTACGAGCAGTACTTC
TRBV5-1	TRBJ2-1	-	TRBD2	CASSLVPETSGSYNEQFF	TGCGCCAGCAGCTTGGTGCCTGAGACTAGCGGTTCCTACAATGAGCAGTTCTTC
TRBV7-9	TRBJ1-1	-	-	CASSLAGQGTFF	TGTGCCAGCAGCCTAGCGGGGCAGGGAACTTTCTTT
TRBV6-6	TRBJ1-1	-	TRBD1	CASSPNPTGENTEAFF	TGTGCCAGCAGCCCTAACCCGACAGGGGAGAACACTGAAGCTTTCTTT
TRBV19	TRBJ1-4	-	TRBD1	CASSVRDRNEKLFF	TGTGCCAGTAGTGTCCGGGACAGAAATGAAAAACTGTTTTTT
TRBV5-1	TRBJ2-7	many	-	CASSLGPGTYEQYF	TGCGCCAGCAGCTTGGGCCCCGGGACCTACGAGCAGTACTTC
TRBV7-2	TRBJ2-2	few	TRBD2	CASRQPGLAGGSNTGELFF	TGTGCCAGCAGACAGCCGGGACTAGCGGGAGGTTCAAACACCGGGGAGCTGTTTTTT
TRBV11-1	TRBJ2-7	-	TRBD2	CASSQEGREWFHEQYF	TGTGCCAGCAGCCAAGAGGGGCGGGAGTGGTTCCACGAGCAGTACTTC
TRBV5-4	TRBJ2-5	-	TRBD1	CASSRGPAPQETQYF	TGTGCCAGCAGCAGGGGGCCTGCCCCCCAAGAGACCCAGTACTTC
TRBV19	TRBJ1-1	-	TRBD1	CASSIMTGYAEAFF	TGTGCCAGTAGTATTATGACAGGGTATGCTGAAGCTTTCTTT
TRBV6-1	TRBJ1-5	-	-	CASSRGIEQPQHF	TGTGCCAGCAGCCGAGGGATCGAACAGCCCCAGCATTTT
TRBV28	TRBJ2-1	-	TRBD2	CASSLRTSGAEQFF	TGTGCCAGCAGTCTCCGGACTAGCGGTGCTGAGCAGTTCTTC
TRBV4-1	TRBJ1-2	-	-	CASSQVRGERGYTF	TGCGCCAGCAGCCAAGTTAGGGGAGAAAGAGGCTACACCTTC
TRBV7-8	TRBJ2-1	-	-	CASSLEEVSYNEQFF	TGTGCCAGCAGCTTAGAGGAGGTCTCCTACAATGAGCAGTTCTTC